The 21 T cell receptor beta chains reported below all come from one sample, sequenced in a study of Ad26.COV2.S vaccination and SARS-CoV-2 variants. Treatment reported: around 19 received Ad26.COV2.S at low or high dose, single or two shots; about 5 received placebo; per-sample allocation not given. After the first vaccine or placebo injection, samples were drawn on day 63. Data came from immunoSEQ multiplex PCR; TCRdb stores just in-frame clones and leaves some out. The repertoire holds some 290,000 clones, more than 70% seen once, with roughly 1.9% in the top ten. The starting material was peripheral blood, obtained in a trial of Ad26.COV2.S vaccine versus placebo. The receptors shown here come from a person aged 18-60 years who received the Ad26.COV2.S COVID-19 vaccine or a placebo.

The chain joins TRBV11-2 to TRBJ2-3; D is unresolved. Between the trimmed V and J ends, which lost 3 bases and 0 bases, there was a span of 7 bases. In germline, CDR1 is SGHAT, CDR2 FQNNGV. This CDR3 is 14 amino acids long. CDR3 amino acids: CASSFTPSTDTQYF. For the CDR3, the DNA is TGTGCCAGCAGCTTTACACCTAGCACAGATACGCAGTATTTT.

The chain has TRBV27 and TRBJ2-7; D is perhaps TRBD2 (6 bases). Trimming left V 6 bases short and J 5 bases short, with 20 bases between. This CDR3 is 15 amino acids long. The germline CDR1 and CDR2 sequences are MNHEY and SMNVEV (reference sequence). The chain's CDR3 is CASRDLGNGGDEQYF. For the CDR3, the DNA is TGTGCCAGCAGGGACTTAGGGAACGGAGGGGACGAGCAGTACTTC.

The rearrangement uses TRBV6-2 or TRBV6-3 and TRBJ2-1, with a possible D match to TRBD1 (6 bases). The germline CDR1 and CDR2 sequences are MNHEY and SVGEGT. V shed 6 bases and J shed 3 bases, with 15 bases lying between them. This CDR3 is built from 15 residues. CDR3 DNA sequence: TGTGCCAGCAGCCAGCCCGGGACAAACTACAATGAGCAGTTCTTC. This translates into CASSQPGTNYNEQFF.

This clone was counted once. The DNA of the CDR3 is TGTGCCAGCAGTGTACAGGGGCGCGCGGGCAATGAGCAGTTCTTC. Translated, it gives CASSVQGRAGNEQFF. The chain carries TRBV2 and TRBJ2-1; 7 positions agree with TRBD1. J gave up 6 bases and V 4 bases, and 9 bases lay outside the gene matches. CDR3 length: 15 residues. Germline values: CDR1 SNHLY, CDR2 FYNNEI.

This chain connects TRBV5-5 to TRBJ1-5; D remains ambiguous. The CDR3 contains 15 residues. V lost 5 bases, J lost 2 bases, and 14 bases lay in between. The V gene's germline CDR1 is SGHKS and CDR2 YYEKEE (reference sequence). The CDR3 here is CASRPDVAGNQPQHF. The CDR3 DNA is TGTGCCAGCAGACCCGACGTCGCAGGCAATCAGCCCCAGCATTTT.

The CDR3 sequence is CASSRSVGREDTQYF. The CDR3 nucleotides read TGCGCCAGCAGCCGTAGTGTGGGTCGGGAAGATACGCAGTATTTT. This chain links TRBV4-3 with TRBJ2-3, with D possibly matching TRBD2 (5 bases). The CDR3 runs to 15 residues. Per the germline V gene, CDR1 is LGHNA and CDR2 is YSLEER. Trimming stripped 4 bases from V and 5 bases from J, with 16 bases between.

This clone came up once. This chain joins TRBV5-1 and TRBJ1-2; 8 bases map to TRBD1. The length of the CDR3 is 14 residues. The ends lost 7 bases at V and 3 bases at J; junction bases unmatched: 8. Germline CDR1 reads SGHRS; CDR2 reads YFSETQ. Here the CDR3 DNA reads TGCGCCAGCCGAGACGCAGGGGGCGACTATGGCTACACCTTC. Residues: CASRDAGGDYGYTF.

The chain's CDR3 is CASSPVRGNTIYF. The CDR3 DNA reads TGTGCCAGCAGTCCGGTCCGTGGAAACACCATATATTTT. V and J are TRBV6-5 and TRBJ1-3; the D is unclear. From germline, CDR1 is MNHEY and CDR2 SVGAGI. This CDR3 comprises 13 residues. Deletions cut 5 bases from V and 3 bases from J, with 8 bases between.

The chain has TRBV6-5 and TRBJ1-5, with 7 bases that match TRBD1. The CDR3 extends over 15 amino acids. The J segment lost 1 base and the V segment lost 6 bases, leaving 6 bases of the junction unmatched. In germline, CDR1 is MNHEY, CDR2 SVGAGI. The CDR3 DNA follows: TGTGCCAGCAGGCCGACAGGGAACAGCAATCAGCCCCAGCATTTT. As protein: CASRPTGNSNQPQHF.

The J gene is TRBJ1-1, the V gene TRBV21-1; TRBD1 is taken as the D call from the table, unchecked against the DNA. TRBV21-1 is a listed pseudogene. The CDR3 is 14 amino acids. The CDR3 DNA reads TGTGCCAGCAGCCCCCCGTGGCTGAACACTGAAGCTTTCTTT. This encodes CASSPPWLNTEAFF.

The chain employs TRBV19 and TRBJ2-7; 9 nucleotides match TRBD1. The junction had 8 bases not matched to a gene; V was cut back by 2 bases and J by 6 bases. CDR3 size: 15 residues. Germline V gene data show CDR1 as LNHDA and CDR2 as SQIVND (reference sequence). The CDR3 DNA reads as TGTGCCAGTAGTATATCCGGGACAGGGACTCCCGAGCAGTACTTC. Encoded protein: CASSISGTGTPEQYF.

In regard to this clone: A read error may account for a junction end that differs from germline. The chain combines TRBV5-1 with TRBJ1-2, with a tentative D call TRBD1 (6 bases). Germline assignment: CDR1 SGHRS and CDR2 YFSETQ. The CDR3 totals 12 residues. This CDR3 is CASRLEQGSYTF. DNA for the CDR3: TGCGCCAGCAGGTTGGAACAGGGAAGCTACACCTTC.

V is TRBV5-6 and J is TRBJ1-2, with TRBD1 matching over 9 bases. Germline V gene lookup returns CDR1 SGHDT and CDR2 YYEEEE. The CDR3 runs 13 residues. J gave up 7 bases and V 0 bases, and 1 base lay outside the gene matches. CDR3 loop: CASSLDRGPGYTF. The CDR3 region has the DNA TGTGCCAGCAGCTTGGACAGGGGGCCTGGCTACACCTTC. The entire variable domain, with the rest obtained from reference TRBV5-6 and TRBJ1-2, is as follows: DAGVTQSPTHLIKTRGQQVTLRCSPKSGHDTVSWYQQALGQGPQFIFQYYEEEERQRGNFPDRFSGHQFPNYSSELNVNALLLGDSALYLCASSLDRGPGYTFGSGTRLTVV.

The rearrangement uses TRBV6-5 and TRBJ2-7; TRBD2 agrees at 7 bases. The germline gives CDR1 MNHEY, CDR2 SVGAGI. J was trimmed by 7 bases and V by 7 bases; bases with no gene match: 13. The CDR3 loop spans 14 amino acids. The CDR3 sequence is CASKRDPTSGEQYF. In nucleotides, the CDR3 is TGTGCCAGCAAGCGGGACCCAACCTCCGGAGAGCAGTACTTC.

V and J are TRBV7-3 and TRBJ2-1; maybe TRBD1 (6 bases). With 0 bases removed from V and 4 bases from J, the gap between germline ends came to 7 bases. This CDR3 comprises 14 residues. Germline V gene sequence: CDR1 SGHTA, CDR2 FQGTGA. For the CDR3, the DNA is TGTGCCAGCAGCTTAACAGGGGGATACAATGAGCAGTTCTTC. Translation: CASSLTGGYNEQFF. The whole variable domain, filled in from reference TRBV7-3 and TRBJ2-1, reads GAGVSQTPSNKVTEKGKYVELRCDPISGHTALYWYRQSLGQGPEFLIYFQGTGAADDSGLPNDRFFAVRPEGSVSTLKIQRTERGDSAVYLCASSLTGGYNEQFFGPGTRLTVL.

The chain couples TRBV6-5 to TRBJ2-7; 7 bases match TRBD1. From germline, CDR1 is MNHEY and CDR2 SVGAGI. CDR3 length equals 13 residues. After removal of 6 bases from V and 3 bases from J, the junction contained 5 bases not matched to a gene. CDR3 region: CASRTGSIYEQYF. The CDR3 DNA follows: TGTGCCAGCAGGACAGGGTCGATCTACGAGCAGTACTTC.

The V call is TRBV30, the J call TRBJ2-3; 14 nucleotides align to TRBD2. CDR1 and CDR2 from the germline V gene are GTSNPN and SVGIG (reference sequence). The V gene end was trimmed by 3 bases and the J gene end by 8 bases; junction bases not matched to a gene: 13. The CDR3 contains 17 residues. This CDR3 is CAWSSGTSGGAGGTQYF. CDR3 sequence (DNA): TGTGCCTGGAGCTCGGGGACTAGCGGGGGAGCGGGGGGTACGCAGTATTTT.

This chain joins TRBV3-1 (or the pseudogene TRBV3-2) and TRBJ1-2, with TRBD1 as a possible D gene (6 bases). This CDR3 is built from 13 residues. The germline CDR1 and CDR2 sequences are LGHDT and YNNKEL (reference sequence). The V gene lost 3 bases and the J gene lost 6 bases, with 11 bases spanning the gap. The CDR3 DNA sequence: TGTGCCAGCAGCCACAGGGGTAAAGATGGCTACACCTTC. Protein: CASSHRGKDGYTF.

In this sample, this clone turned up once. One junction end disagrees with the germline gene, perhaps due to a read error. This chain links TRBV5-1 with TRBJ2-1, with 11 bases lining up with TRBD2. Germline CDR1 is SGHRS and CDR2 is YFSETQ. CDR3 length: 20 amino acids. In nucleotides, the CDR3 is TGCGCCGGCAGCTCGCTCCCGCAGAGACTAGCGGGGAGGTCCTACAATGAGCAGTTCTTC. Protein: CAGSSLPQRLAGRSYNEQFF.

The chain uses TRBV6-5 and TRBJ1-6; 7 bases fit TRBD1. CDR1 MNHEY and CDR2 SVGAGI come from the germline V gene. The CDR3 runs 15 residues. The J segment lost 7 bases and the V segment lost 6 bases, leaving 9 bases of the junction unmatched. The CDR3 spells CASSGDSPDNSPLHF. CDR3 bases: TGTGCCAGCAGCGGGGACAGCCCGGACAATTCACCCCTCCACTTT.

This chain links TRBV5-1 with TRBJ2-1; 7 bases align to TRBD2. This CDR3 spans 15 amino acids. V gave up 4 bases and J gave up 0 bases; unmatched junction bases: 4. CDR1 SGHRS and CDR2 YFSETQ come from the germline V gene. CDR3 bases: TGCGCCAGCAGCCCGGGCGGGAGCTCCTACAATGAGCAGTTCTTC. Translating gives CASSPGGSSYNEQFF.